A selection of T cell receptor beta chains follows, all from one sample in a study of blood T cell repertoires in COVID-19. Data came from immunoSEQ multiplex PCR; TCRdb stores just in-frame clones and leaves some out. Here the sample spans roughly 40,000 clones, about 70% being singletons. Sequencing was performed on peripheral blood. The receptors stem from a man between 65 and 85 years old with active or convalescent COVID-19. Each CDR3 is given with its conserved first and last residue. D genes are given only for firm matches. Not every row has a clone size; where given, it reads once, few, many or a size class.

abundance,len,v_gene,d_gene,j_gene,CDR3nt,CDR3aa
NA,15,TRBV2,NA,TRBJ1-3,TGTGCCAGCAGTGACGCAGGGAATGCTGGAAACACCATATATTTT,CASSDAGNAGNTIYF
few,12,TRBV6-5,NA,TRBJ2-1,TGTGCCAGCAGTTACCCCGGGACTCCGCAGTTCTTC,CASSYPGTPQFF
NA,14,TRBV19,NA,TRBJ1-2,TGTGCCAGTAGTTCGGACAGTTTCCTTGTTGGCTACACCTTC,CASSSDSFLVGYTF
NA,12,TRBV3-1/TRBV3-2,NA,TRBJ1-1,TGTGCCAGCAGCTGGACAGACACTGAAGCTTTCTTT,CASSWTDTEAFF
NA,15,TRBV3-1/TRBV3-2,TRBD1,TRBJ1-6,TGTGCCAGCAGCCAAGGGACAGGTGAGACGACACCCCTCCACTTT,CASSQGTGETTPLHF
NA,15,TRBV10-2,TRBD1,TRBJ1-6,TGCGCCAGCAGGGGACAGGGGGCCTGGAATTCACCCCTCCACTTT,CASRGQGAWNSPLHF
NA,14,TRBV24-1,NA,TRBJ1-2,TGTGCCACCAGTGATGCCCCGGAGCACGGTGGCTACACCTTC,CATSDAPEHGGYTF
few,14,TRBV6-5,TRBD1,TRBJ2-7,TGTGCCAGCGAGCGGACAGGGGTTTCCTACGAGCAGTACTTC,CASERTGVSYEQYF
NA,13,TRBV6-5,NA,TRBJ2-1,TGTGCCAGCAGTCCTAGACAGCTCAATGAGCAGTTCTTC,CASSPRQLNEQFF
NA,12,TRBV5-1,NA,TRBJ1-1,TGCGCCAGCAGCTTGATGGGAGAAGAGGCTTTCTTT,CASSLMGEEAFF